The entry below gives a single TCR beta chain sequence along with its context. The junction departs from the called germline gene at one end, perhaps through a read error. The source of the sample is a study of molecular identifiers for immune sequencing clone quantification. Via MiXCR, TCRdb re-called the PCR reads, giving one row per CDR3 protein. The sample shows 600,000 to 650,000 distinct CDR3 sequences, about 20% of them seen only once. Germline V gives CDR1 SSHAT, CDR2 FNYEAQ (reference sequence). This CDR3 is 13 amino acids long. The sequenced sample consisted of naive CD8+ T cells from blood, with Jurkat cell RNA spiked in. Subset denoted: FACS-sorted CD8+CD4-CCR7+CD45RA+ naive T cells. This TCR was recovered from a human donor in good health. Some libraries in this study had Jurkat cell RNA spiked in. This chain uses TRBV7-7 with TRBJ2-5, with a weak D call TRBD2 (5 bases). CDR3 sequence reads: CASSLVEEETQYF. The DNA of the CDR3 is TGTGCTAGCAGCTTAGTGGAGGAAGAGACCCAGTACTTC. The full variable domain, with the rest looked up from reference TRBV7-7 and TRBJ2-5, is GAGVSQSPRYKVTKRGQDVTLRCDPISSHATLYWYQQALGQGPEFLTYFNYEAQPDKSGLPSDRFSAERPEGSISTLTIQRTEQRDSAMYRCASSLVEEETQYFGPGTRLLVL.